A selection of T cell receptor beta chains follows, all from one sample in a study of CD8 T cells in ankylosing spondylitis. TCRdb re-called the 5' RACE reads through MiXCR, storing one row per CDR3 protein. The sample shows under 950,000 distinct CDR3 sequences, under 20% of them seen only once. The sequenced sample was blood, either unsorted or a sorted T cell fraction (not recorded which). The source is a male donor with ankylosing spondylitis. The CDR3 runs from the conserved cysteine through the conserved F or W. The order of the fields is V gene, D gene, J gene, clone size, CDR3 protein, CDR3 DNA. A D gene is named only where the DNA matches it firmly. Rows give clone size only sometimes, using once, few, many, or a class for an expanded clone.

v_gene: TRBV6-5
d_gene: -
j_gene: TRBJ1-4
abundance: few
CDR3aa: CASSLLGRGNEKLFF
CDR3nt: TGTGCCAGCAGTCTACTGGGGAGGGGAAATGAAAAACTGTTTTTT

v_gene: TRBV24-1
d_gene: TRBD1
j_gene: TRBJ2-7
abundance: -
CDR3aa: CATSDSRTGSYEQYF
CDR3nt: TGTGCCACCAGTGACTCACGGACAGGTTCCTACGAGCAGTACTTC

v_gene: TRBV7-9
d_gene: TRBD2
j_gene: TRBJ2-5
abundance: few
CDR3aa: CASSQSGGVQETQYF
CDR3nt: TGTGCCAGCAGCCAAAGCGGGGGAGTCCAAGAGACCCAGTACTTC

v_gene: TRBV2
d_gene: -
j_gene: TRBJ1-6
abundance: -
CDR3aa: CASSELGQGNSPLHF
CDR3nt: TGTGCCAGCAGTGAATTGGGTCAGGGGAATTCACCCCTCCACTTT

v_gene: TRBV15
d_gene: -
j_gene: TRBJ1-3
abundance: few
CDR3aa: CATSRPTNSGNTIYF
CDR3nt: TGTGCCACCAGCAGACCCACTAACTCTGGAAACACCATATATTTT

v_gene: TRBV27
d_gene: TRBD2
j_gene: TRBJ2-3
abundance: few
CDR3aa: CASSSKGRRLAEGTDTQYF
CDR3nt: TGTGCCAGCAGTTCTAAGGGGCGTCGCCTAGCGGAGGGAACAGATACGCAGTATTTT

v_gene: TRBV12-3/TRBV12-4
d_gene: -
j_gene: TRBJ1-5
abundance: -
CDR3aa: CATTTGRDQPQHF
CDR3nt: TGTGCAACCACGACAGGCCGAGATCAGCCCCAGCATTTT

v_gene: TRBV19
d_gene: -
j_gene: TRBJ1-5
abundance: many
CDR3aa: CASKRTVGSNQPQHF
CDR3nt: TGTGCCAGTAAAAGGACCGTGGGCAGCAATCAGCCCCAGCATTTT

v_gene: TRBV12-3/TRBV12-4
d_gene: TRBD2
j_gene: TRBJ2-2
abundance: many
CDR3aa: CASSGDYPNTGELFF
CDR3nt: TGTGCCAGCAGTGGGGACTATCCGAACACCGGGGAGCTGTTTTTT

v_gene: TRBV6-5
d_gene: TRBD1
j_gene: TRBJ2-7
abundance: few
CDR3aa: CASSYSSQGAYEQYF
CDR3nt: TGTGCCAGCAGTTACTCGAGCCAGGGGGCCTACGAGCAGTACTTC

v_gene: TRBV14
d_gene: -
j_gene: TRBJ2-7
abundance: -
CDR3aa: CASSQAQGSYEQYF
CDR3nt: TGTGCCAGCAGCCAAGCCCAGGGATCCTACGAGCAGTACTTC

v_gene: TRBV5-5
d_gene: -
j_gene: TRBJ1-6
abundance: -
CDR3aa: CASSLEDYNSPLHF
CDR3nt: TGTGCCAGCAGCTTGGAGGATTATAATTCACCCCTCCACTTT

v_gene: TRBV7-8
d_gene: -
j_gene: TRBJ1-2
abundance: -
CDR3aa: CASSLASVDNYGYTF
CDR3nt: TGTGCCAGCAGCTTAGCGTCGGTAGATAACTATGGCTACACCTTC

v_gene: TRBV5-1
d_gene: TRBD2
j_gene: TRBJ2-3
abundance: -
CDR3aa: CASRRAGGPGDTQYF
CDR3nt: TGCGCCAGCAGAAGAGCGGGAGGGCCGGGGGATACGCAGTATTTT

v_gene: TRBV5-6
d_gene: TRBD1
j_gene: TRBJ1-4
abundance: -
CDR3aa: CASSLLGQLNEKLFF
CDR3nt: TGTGCCAGCAGCTTGTTGGGACAGCTTAATGAAAAACTGTTTTTT

v_gene: TRBV7-2
d_gene: -
j_gene: TRBJ2-3
abundance: -
CDR3aa: CASSLSGGLSDTQYF
CDR3nt: TGTGCCAGCAGCTTATCCGGGGGTTTATCAGATACGCAGTATTTT

v_gene: TRBV12-3/TRBV12-4
d_gene: -
j_gene: TRBJ1-1
abundance: many
CDR3aa: CASSLAGGNTEAFF
CDR3nt: TGCGCCAGCAGCTTGGCGGGAGGGAACACTGAAGCTTTCTTT

v_gene: TRBV29-1
d_gene: TRBD1
j_gene: TRBJ2-3
abundance: many
CDR3aa: CSEGTGKSDTQYF
CDR3nt: TGCAGCGAAGGGACAGGGAAGTCAGATACGCAGTATTTT

v_gene: TRBV28
d_gene: TRBD1
j_gene: TRBJ2-5
abundance: -
CDR3aa: CASSFSRVAGGGETQYF
CDR3nt: TGTGCCAGCAGTTTTTCCCGCGTGGCAGGGGGTGGAGAGACCCAGTACTTC

v_gene: TRBV20-1
d_gene: TRBD2
j_gene: TRBJ2-2
abundance: -
CDR3aa: CSARRAGGDYTGELFF
CDR3nt: TGCAGTGCTAGGAGAGCGGGGGGGGACTACACCGGGGAGCTGTTTTTT

v_gene: TRBV20-1
d_gene: TRBD1
j_gene: TRBJ2-5
abundance: -
CDR3aa: CSASGAGGGQTQYF
CDR3nt: TGCAGTGCTAGTGGGGCAGGGGGCGGGCAGACCCAGTACTTC

v_gene: TRBV10-3
d_gene: TRBD1
j_gene: TRBJ2-7
abundance: -
CDR3aa: CAISNDRGLYEQYF
CDR3nt: TGTGCCATCAGCAACGACAGGGGGCTTTACGAGCAGTACTTC

v_gene: TRBV20-1
d_gene: TRBD1
j_gene: TRBJ2-2
abundance: -
CDR3aa: CSASYDRGMTGELFF
CDR3nt: TGCAGTGCTAGTTACGACAGGGGGATGACCGGGGAGCTGTTTTTT

v_gene: TRBV11-2
d_gene: -
j_gene: TRBJ2-3
abundance: -
CDR3aa: CASSFRREPRDTDTQYF
CDR3nt: TGTGCCAGCAGCTTCCGGAGGGAACCCCGGGACACAGATACGCAGTATTTT

v_gene: TRBV3-1
d_gene: -
j_gene: TRBJ2-2
abundance: few
CDR3aa: CASSQGGRSNTGELFF
CDR3nt: TGTGCCAGCAGCCAGGGGGGACGCTCGAACACCGGGGAGCTGTTTTTT

v_gene: TRBV6-1
d_gene: -
j_gene: TRBJ2-7
abundance: -
CDR3aa: CASRLQDGSYEQYF
CDR3nt: TGTGCCAGCAGGCTTCAGGACGGCTCCTACGAGCAGTACTTC

v_gene: TRBV6-6
d_gene: -
j_gene: TRBJ2-5
abundance: -
CDR3aa: CATVGGPETQYF
CDR3nt: TGTGCCACCGTCGGGGGGCCGGAGACCCAGTACTTC

v_gene: TRBV5-6
d_gene: TRBD2
j_gene: TRBJ2-7
abundance: few
CDR3aa: CASSPVRSGTSGVYEQYF
CDR3nt: TGTGCCAGCAGCCCCGTACGATCCGGGACTAGCGGGGTCTACGAGCAGTACTTC

v_gene: TRBV7-2
d_gene: -
j_gene: TRBJ1-2
abundance: -
CDR3aa: CASSSGPWSYGYTF
CDR3nt: TGTGCCAGCAGCTCCGGTCCGTGGAGCTATGGCTACACCTTC

v_gene: TRBV20-1
d_gene: -
j_gene: TRBJ1-5
abundance: few
CDR3aa: CSAQRSGGSNQPQHF
CDR3nt: TGCAGTGCTCAGAGGTCCGGCGGGAGCAATCAGCCCCAGCATTTT

v_gene: TRBV20-1
d_gene: TRBD2
j_gene: TRBJ2-2
abundance: -
CDR3aa: CSATTTGTSFIPGELFF
CDR3nt: TGCAGTGCTACCACGACCGGGACTAGCTTCATTCCCGGGGAGCTGTTTTTT

v_gene: TRBV5-1
d_gene: -
j_gene: TRBJ2-7
abundance: -
CDR3aa: CASSLVGGGGDEQYF
CDR3nt: TGCGCCAGCAGCTTGGTAGGAGGCGGTGGCGACGAGCAGTACTTC

v_gene: TRBV7-2
d_gene: -
j_gene: TRBJ2-3
abundance: few
CDR3aa: CASSLVGASTDTQYF
CDR3nt: TGTGCCAGCAGCTTAGTCGGGGCAAGCACAGATACGCAGTATTTT

v_gene: TRBV6-5
d_gene: -
j_gene: TRBJ1-3
abundance: -
CDR3aa: CASSYSGGGSGNTIYF
CDR3nt: TGTGCCAGCAGTTACTCGGGAGGGGGCTCTGGAAACACCATATATTTT

v_gene: TRBV21-1
d_gene: -
j_gene: TRBJ2-6
abundance: -
CDR3aa: CASSKEGDQRSSSGANVLTF
CDR3nt: TGTGCCAGCAGCAAAGAAGGTGATCAGCGAAGTAGCTCTGGGGCCAACGTCCTGACTTTC

v_gene: TRBV27
d_gene: -
j_gene: TRBJ2-2
abundance: few
CDR3aa: CASSLSFRSTGELFF
CDR3nt: TGTGCCAGCAGTTTATCGTTTAGGAGCACCGGGGAGCTGTTTTTT

v_gene: TRBV5-1
d_gene: TRBD2
j_gene: TRBJ2-2
abundance: -
CDR3aa: CASSFSGGPNTGELFF
CDR3nt: TGCGCCAGCAGCTTTAGCGGGGGCCCGAACACCGGGGAGCTGTTTTTT

v_gene: TRBV5-6
d_gene: -
j_gene: TRBJ2-5
abundance: -
CDR3aa: CASNRGETQYF
CDR3nt: TGTGCCAGCAATCGGGGTGAGACCCAGTACTTC

v_gene: TRBV7-8
d_gene: -
j_gene: TRBJ1-2
abundance: -
CDR3aa: CASSPLITYGYTF
CDR3nt: TGTGCCAGCAGCCCTCTAATTACGTATGGCTACACCTTC

v_gene: TRBV20-1
d_gene: TRBD1
j_gene: TRBJ1-4
abundance: few
CDR3aa: CSARGQGVNEKLFF
CDR3nt: TGCAGTGCTAGGGGTCAGGGGGTGAATGAAAAACTGTTTTTT

v_gene: TRBV3-1
d_gene: -
j_gene: TRBJ2-1
abundance: -
CDR3aa: CASSPRSRLVLDNEQFF
CDR3nt: TGTGCCAGCAGCCCCCGTTCCCGACTAGTTTTGGACAATGAGCAGTTCTTC

v_gene: TRBV12-3/TRBV12-4
d_gene: -
j_gene: TRBJ1-2
abundance: -
CDR3aa: CASTPAREGNYGYTF
CDR3nt: TGTGCCAGCACCCCGGCGAGGGAAGGCAACTATGGCTACACCTTC

v_gene: TRBV12-3/TRBV12-4
d_gene: TRBD2
j_gene: TRBJ2-1
abundance: -
CDR3aa: CASRPGTSALNEQFF
CDR3nt: TGTGCCAGCAGGCCCGGGACTAGCGCTCTCAATGAGCAGTTCTTC

v_gene: TRBV12-3/TRBV12-4
d_gene: TRBD2
j_gene: TRBJ2-5
abundance: -
CDR3aa: CASSLMGGGQETQYF
CDR3nt: TGTGCCAGCAGCCTCATGGGCGGGGGACAAGAGACCCAGTACTTC

v_gene: TRBV12-3/TRBV12-4
d_gene: -
j_gene: TRBJ2-7
abundance: few
CDR3aa: CASSYSLADFYEQYF
CDR3nt: TGTGCCAGCAGTTACTCCTTAGCGGATTTCTACGAGCAGTACTTC

v_gene: TRBV5-1
d_gene: TRBD2
j_gene: TRBJ2-5
abundance: -
CDR3aa: CASSLGPSGGRLAQYF
CDR3nt: TGCGCCAGCAGCTTGGGGCCTAGCGGGGGCCGGTTGGCCCAGTACTTC

v_gene: TRBV7-2
d_gene: -
j_gene: TRBJ2-7
abundance: few
CDR3aa: CASSLVQGWSYEQYF
CDR3nt: TGTGCCAGCAGCTTAGTGCAGGGGTGGTCCTACGAGCAGTACTTC

v_gene: TRBV9
d_gene: -
j_gene: TRBJ1-2
abundance: -
CDR3aa: CASSVRRDGAYGYTF
CDR3nt: TGTGCCAGCAGCGTACGTCGGGACGGGGCTTATGGCTACACCTTC

v_gene: TRBV5-1
d_gene: -
j_gene: TRBJ2-6
abundance: few
CDR3aa: CASSFVAGKSGANVLTF
CDR3nt: TGCGCCAGCAGCTTTGTTGCAGGGAAATCTGGGGCCAACGTCCTGACTTTC

v_gene: TRBV5-6
d_gene: TRBD2
j_gene: TRBJ2-5
abundance: -
CDR3aa: CASSFRTSGTGKTQYF
CDR3nt: TGTGCCAGCAGCTTCAGGACTAGCGGGACGGGGAAGACCCAGTACTTC

v_gene: TRBV4-3
d_gene: TRBD2
j_gene: TRBJ2-1
abundance: -
CDR3aa: CASSHGLAGGLDEQFF
CDR3nt: TGCGCCAGCAGCCACGGACTAGCGGGAGGATTAGATGAGCAGTTCTTC

v_gene: TRBV27
d_gene: TRBD1
j_gene: TRBJ2-7
abundance: few
CDR3aa: CASSQSTGVDEQYF
CDR3nt: TGTGCCAGCAGTCAGTCGACAGGGGTGGACGAGCAGTACTTC

v_gene: TRBV20-1
d_gene: TRBD1
j_gene: TRBJ1-2
abundance: few
CDR3aa: CSAPSGTVPEPYGYTF
CDR3nt: TGCAGTGCCCCTAGCGGGACAGTCCCAGAGCCTTATGGCTACACCTTC

v_gene: TRBV25-1
d_gene: -
j_gene: TRBJ1-5
abundance: -
CDR3aa: CASSEYGPNQPQHF
CDR3nt: TGTGCCAGCAGTGAATATGGTCCCAATCAGCCCCAGCATTTT

v_gene: TRBV7-9
d_gene: -
j_gene: TRBJ2-1
abundance: few
CDR3aa: CASNAGLLDNEQFF
CDR3nt: TGTGCCAGCAACGCCGGACTCCTAGACAATGAGCAGTTCTTC